The clone carrying this T cell receptor beta chain was found once. The data are from a study of control samples from healthy donors and cancer patients. The CDR3 is 15 residues long. The V segment lost 6 bases and the J segment 8 bases; nucleotides outside the gene matches: 10. Germline lookup yields CDR1 LNHDA and CDR2 SQIVND (reference sequence). The protocol was immunoSEQ multiplex PCR, while the TCRdb copy is restricted to in-frame clones and leaves out a portion. The repertoire consists of about 130,000 clones, with about 90% occurring once and the leading ten covering less than 2.5%. Specimen: blood. This chain joins TRBV19 and TRBJ1-4, with 9 nucleotides matching TRBD1. The clonotype originates from a woman in her forties or fifties in good health. The CDR3 protein is CASRPWDREGEKLFF. The CDR3 region has the DNA TGTGCCAGTAGACCCTGGGACAGGGAAGGCGAAAAACTGTTTTTT.